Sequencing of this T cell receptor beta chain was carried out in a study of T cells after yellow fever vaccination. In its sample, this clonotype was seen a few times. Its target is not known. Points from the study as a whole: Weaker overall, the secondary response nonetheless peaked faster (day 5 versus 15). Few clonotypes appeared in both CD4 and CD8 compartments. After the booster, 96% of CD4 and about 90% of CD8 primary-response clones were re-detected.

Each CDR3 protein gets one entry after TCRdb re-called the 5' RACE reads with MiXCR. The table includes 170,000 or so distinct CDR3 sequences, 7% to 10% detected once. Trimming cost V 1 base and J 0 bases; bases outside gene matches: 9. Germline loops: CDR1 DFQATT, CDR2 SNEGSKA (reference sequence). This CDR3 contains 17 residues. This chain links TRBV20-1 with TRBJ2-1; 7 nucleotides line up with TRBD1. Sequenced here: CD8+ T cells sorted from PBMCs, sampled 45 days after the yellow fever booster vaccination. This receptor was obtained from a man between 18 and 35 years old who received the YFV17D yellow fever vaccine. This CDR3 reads CSARVIVSGGSYNEQFF. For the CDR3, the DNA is TGCAGTGCTAGAGTAATTGTCTCAGGGGGCTCCTACAATGAGCAGTTCTTC.